Listed below are T cell receptor beta chains from one sample, sequenced in a study of control samples from healthy donors and cancer patients. Sequencing used immunoSEQ multiplex PCR; TCRdb keeps in-frame clones, though not all of them. The sample includes 150,000 to 200,000 clones, roughly nine tenths of them seen just once. The sample taken for sequencing was blood. The receptor source for this set is a woman younger than 45 in good health. Both conserved end residues are part of each CDR3. A D gene is named only where the DNA matches it firmly. Where a row states a size, it is once, few, many or the class of an expanded clone; other rows omit it.

v_call,j_call,clone_size,d_call,cdr3_nt,cdr3_aa
TRBV4-1,TRBJ1-5,.,TRBD1,TGCGCCAGCAGCCAAAGATTGGGACAGGGGATCAATCAGCCCCAGCATTTT,CASSQRLGQGINQPQHF
TRBV19,TRBJ1-1,.,.,TGTGCCAGTAACAGAAACAGGGAGGTGAACACTGAAGCTTTCTTT,CASNRNREVNTEAFF
TRBV2,TRBJ1-2,.,TRBD1,TGTGCCAGCAGTGAAGACAGGGGGTCCGGCTACACCTTC,CASSEDRGSGYTF
TRBV11-2,TRBJ2-5,.,.,TGTGCCAGCAGCTTCGAGGGAGGCGGGCAAGAGACCCAGTACTTC,CASSFEGGGQETQYF
TRBV14,TRBJ2-4,.,.,TGTGCCAGCAGCCGGACCCTGGGAGTAGCCAAAAACATTCAGTACTTC,CASSRTLGVAKNIQYF
TRBV5-6,TRBJ2-1,.,TRBD2,TGTGCCAGCAGCCTTAGCGGGGGCTCCTACAATGAGCAGTTCTTC,CASSLSGGSYNEQFF
TRBV30,TRBJ2-5,.,TRBD1,TGTGCCTGGAGGGCGGACAGGCAAGAGACCCAGTACTTC,CAWRADRQETQYF
TRBV7-2,TRBJ1-1,.,TRBD1,TGTGCCAGCAGCAATTACAGGGGGGGGACTGAAGCTTTCTTT,CASSNYRGGTEAFF
TRBV6-4,TRBJ2-3,.,.,TGTGCCAGCAGTGACGGGTTAGGCACAGATACGCAGTATTTT,CASSDGLGTDTQYF
TRBV5-1,TRBJ2-3,.,TRBD2,TGCGCCAGCAGCGGGACTAGCGGGAGGACAGATACGCAGTATTTT,CASSGTSGRTDTQYF
TRBV6-5,TRBJ1-6,.,.,TGTGCCAGCAGGTCCGACACCCCCATAATTTCACCCCTCCACTTT,CASRSDTPIISPLHF
TRBV7-2,TRBJ2-5,.,.,TGTGCCAGCAGCCCCTTAAGCGAGACCCAGTACTTC,CASSPLSETQYF
TRBV11-2,TRBJ2-3,.,TRBD2,TGTGCCAGCAGCGAGAGGGGGTCTAGCGGGAGAAATGATACGCAGTATTTT,CASSERGSSGRNDTQYF
TRBV18,TRBJ2-7,.,.,TGTGCCAGCTCACTACAGGACTCCTACGAGCAGTACTTC,CASSLQDSYEQYF
TRBV9,TRBJ2-2,.,TRBD1,TGTGCCAGTAGCGTAGACAGGGGGATGACCGGGGAGCTGTTTTTT,CASSVDRGMTGELFF
TRBV30,TRBJ1-2,.,.,TGTGCCTGGAGGCCACCAGACAGGCGGGAGTATGGCTACACCTTC,CAWRPPDRREYGYTF
TRBV4-1,TRBJ1-5,.,TRBD1,TGCGCCAGCAGCCAGGACAGGGGGCTGGGTCAGCCCCAGCATTTT,CASSQDRGLGQPQHF
TRBV7-9,TRBJ1-4,once,TRBD1,TGTGCCAGCAGCCCCCGGACAGGGGGCTCGGCTAATGAAAAACTGTTTTTT,CASSPRTGGSANEKLFF
TRBV6-2/TRBV6-3,TRBJ2-3,once,TRBD2,TGTGCCAGCAGTTACTGGCTAGCGGGAAGCACAGATACGCAGTATTTT,CASSYWLAGSTDTQYF
TRBV7-3,TRBJ2-6,.,.,TGTGCCAGCAGCTTAAGGGCTGGGGCCAACGTCCTGACTTTC,CASSLRAGANVLTF
TRBV2,TRBJ2-1,.,.,TGTGCCAGCAGTAGGACAGACAATGAGCAGTTCTTC,CASSRTDNEQFF
TRBV4-3,TRBJ2-5,.,TRBD2,TGCGCCAGCAGCCAAGGGCGGGAGGGCTGGGAGACCCAGTACTTC,CASSQGREGWETQYF
TRBV9,TRBJ1-3,.,TRBD1,TGTGCCAGCAGCGATTCGGGACAGAGCTCTGGAAACACCATATATTTT,CASSDSGQSSGNTIYF
TRBV27,TRBJ2-7,.,TRBD1,TGTGCCAGCAGCATGGGACAGGGGTACGAGCAGTACTTC,CASSMGQGYEQYF
TRBV5-1,TRBJ2-7,.,.,TGCGCCAGCAGTCCAAAGGGGTACTTC,CASSPKGYF
TRBV6-1,TRBJ1-2,.,TRBD1,TGTGCCAGCAGTGAAGGGACAGGGGGGGGCTATGGCTACACCTTC,CASSEGTGGGYGYTF
TRBV29-1,TRBJ2-7,once,TRBD1,TGCAGCGTCCGGGACAGGGCCACCTACGAGCAGTACTTC,CSVRDRATYEQYF
TRBV12-3/TRBV12-4,TRBJ1-6,.,TRBD1,TGTGCCACCCGGGACAGTAATAATTCACCCCTCCACTTT,CATRDSNNSPLHF
TRBV5-1,TRBJ1-1,.,.,TGCGCCAGCAGCCAGAGCCGGAACACTGAAGCTTTCTTT,CASSQSRNTEAFF
TRBV5-6,TRBJ2-3,.,TRBD2,TGTGCCAGCAGCTTGGTAGCGGGATTGACAGATACGCAGTATTTT,CASSLVAGLTDTQYF
TRBV5-4,TRBJ2-1,.,TRBD1,TGTGCCAGCAGCTTGTTGAAAACGGGACAGGGCAATGAGCAGTTCTTC,CASSLLKTGQGNEQFF
TRBV6-1,TRBJ2-1,.,TRBD2,TGTGCCAGCAGTGACGGGACTAGCGTCTACAATGAGCAGTTCTTC,CASSDGTSVYNEQFF
TRBV7-3,TRBJ1-1,.,.,TGTGCCAGCAGCTTAAGTTCGGACATGAACACTGAAGCTTTCTTT,CASSLSSDMNTEAFF
TRBV15,TRBJ1-5,.,.,TGTGCCACCAGCAGAGATCCCCAGGGCAATCAGCCCCAGCATTTT,CATSRDPQGNQPQHF
TRBV6-6,TRBJ1-2,few,TRBD1,TGTGCCAGCAGTCCCACAGGGGAGTATGGCTACACCTTC,CASSPTGEYGYTF
TRBV4-2,TRBJ2-5,.,TRBD1,TGTGCCAGCAGCCAGATGGGGACAGGAGAGACCCAGTACTTC,CASSQMGTGETQYF
TRBV4-3,TRBJ1-4,.,.,TGCGCCAGCAGCCTAGGGGGGGCAACTAATGAAAAACTGTTTTTT,CASSLGGATNEKLFF
TRBV11-3,TRBJ2-3,.,TRBD2,TGTGCCAGCAGCCCTAGCGGGAGAGTGAAAGATACGCAGTATTTT,CASSPSGRVKDTQYF
TRBV11-3,TRBJ1-5,.,TRBD1,TGTGCCAGCAGCTTAGATGTCCCGGACAGGGAGGGACAGCCCCAGCATTTT,CASSLDVPDREGQPQHF
TRBV5-4,TRBJ2-7,.,.,TGTGCCAGCAGCTTTGAGCAGTACTTC,CASSFEQYF
TRBV9,TRBJ1-4,once,.,TGTGCCAGCAGCGTAGCTGGCGGGGGGTCTAATGAAAAACTGTTTTTT,CASSVAGGGSNEKLFF